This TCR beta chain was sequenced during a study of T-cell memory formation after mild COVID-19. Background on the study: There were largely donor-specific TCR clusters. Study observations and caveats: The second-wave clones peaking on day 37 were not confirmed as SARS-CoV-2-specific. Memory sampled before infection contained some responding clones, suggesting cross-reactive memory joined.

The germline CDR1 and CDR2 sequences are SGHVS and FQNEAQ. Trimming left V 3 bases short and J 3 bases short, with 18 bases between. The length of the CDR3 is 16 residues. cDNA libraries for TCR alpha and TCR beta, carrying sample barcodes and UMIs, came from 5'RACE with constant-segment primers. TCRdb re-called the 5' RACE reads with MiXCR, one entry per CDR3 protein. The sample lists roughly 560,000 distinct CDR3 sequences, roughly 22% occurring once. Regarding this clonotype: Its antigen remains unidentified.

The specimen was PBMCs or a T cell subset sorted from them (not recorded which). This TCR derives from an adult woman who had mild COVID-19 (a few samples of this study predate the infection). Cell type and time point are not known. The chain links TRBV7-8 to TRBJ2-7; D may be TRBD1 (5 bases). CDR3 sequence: CASSFNRAGSSYEQYF. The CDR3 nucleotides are TGTGCCAGCAGCTTTAATAGGGCAGGGTCGAGCTACGAGCAGTACTTC.